These T cell receptor beta chains were read from a single sample in a study of cytomegalovirus exposure and HLA in healthy donors. Sequencing was performed with immunoSEQ multiplex PCR; in TCRdb, only in-frame clones are kept and a portion is missing. Of some 190,000 clones in the sample, approximately 85% were seen once. The sample consisted of PBMCs. Source of these receptors: a man between 18 and 29 years old in good health and CMV-seronegative. CDR3s include the opening cysteine and the closing phenylalanine or tryptophan. A D gene is named only where the DNA matches it firmly. The size entry is marked missing in some rows and otherwise reads once, few, many or a size class.

TRBJ1-3	14	TRBV7-8	.	.	CASSRQSPGNTIYF	TGTGCCAGCAGCCGACAGAGTCCTGGAAACACCATATATTTT
TRBJ1-6	15	TRBV9	.	once	CASTLGMEESSPLHF	TGTGCCAGCACCCTAGGAATGGAGGAGAGTTCACCCCTCCACTTT
TRBJ1-2	16	TRBV19	TRBD1	few	CASSIGTGWTGLGYTF	TGTGCCAGTAGTATAGGGACCGGCTGGACAGGGCTTGGCTACACCTTC
TRBJ1-5	14	TRBV21-1	.	.	CASSSWAGIGPQHF	TGTGCCAGCAGCTCCTGGGCCGGGATCGGGCCCCAGCATTTT
TRBJ1-2	16	TRBV27	.	.	CASSPRGGSTNYGYTF	TGTGCCAGCAGTCCAAGGGGGGGAAGCACTAACTATGGCTACACCTTC
TRBJ2-7	14	TRBV29-1	TRBD2	.	CSVASGRQTYEQYF	TGCAGCGTTGCTAGCGGGAGGCAGACCTACGAGCAGTACTTC
TRBJ2-6	15	TRBV9	TRBD1	.	CASSKQGSGANVLTF	TGTGCCAGCAGCAAACAGGGGTCTGGGGCCAACGTCCTGACTTTC
TRBJ2-2	16	TRBV19	.	.	CASKPGTIINTGELFF	TGTGCCAGTAAACCCGGGACAATAATTAACACCGGGGAGCTGTTTTTT
TRBJ1-4	16	TRBV7-9	.	.	CASSSTGLFANEKLFF	TGTGCCAGCAGCTCAACAGGGTTGTTCGCTAATGAAAAACTGTTTTTT
TRBJ1-1	15	TRBV18	.	.	CASSLFPTENTEAFF	TGTGCCAGCTCCCTTTTCCCGACAGAGAACACTGAAGCTTTCTTT
TRBJ2-6	13	TRBV7-2	.	.	CASSSTGANVLTF	TGTGCCAGCAGCTCCACTGGGGCCAACGTCCTGACTTTC
TRBJ1-1	12	TRBV29-1	TRBD1	once	CSTQDRDTEAFF	TGCAGCACCCAAGACAGGGACACTGAAGCTTTCTTT
TRBJ2-7	14	TRBV27	TRBD2	few	CASRVAGGTYEQYF	TGTGCCAGCAGAGTTGCGGGGGGCACCTACGAGCAGTACTTC
TRBJ1-2	13	TRBV7-2	.	.	CASSLSGNVGYTF	TGTGCCAGCAGCTTATCAGGGAACGTCGGCTACACCTTC
TRBJ1-3	16	TRBV4-3	.	.	CASSQDFVGSGHTIYF	TGCGCCAGCAGCCAAGATTTTGTTGGGTCGGGTCACACCATATATTTT
TRBJ2-2	15	TRBV7-2	TRBD1	.	CAKNGQGANTGELFF	TGTGCCAAAAACGGACAGGGGGCAAACACCGGGGAGCTGTTTTTT
TRBJ1-5	14	TRBV19	.	.	CATRPPGGSHTQHF	TGTGCCACCCGCCCCCCGGGGGGCTCACATACGCAGCATTTT
TRBJ1-1	13	TRBV10-1	.	.	CASSVRGFTEAFF	TGCGCCAGCAGTGTTCGAGGGTTCACTGAAGCTTTCTTT
TRBJ1-3	15	TRBV9	TRBD1	.	CASSPRTGAGNTIYF	TGTGCCAGCAGCCCCAGGACAGGGGCTGGAAACACCATATATTTT
TRBJ2-3	15	TRBV6-4	TRBD2	.	CASSEKAGGPDTQYF	TGTGCCAGCAGTGAAAAAGCGGGGGGGCCAGATACGCAGTATTTT
TRBJ2-1	13	TRBV29-1	TRBD1	once	CSVAPQGGNEQFF	TGCAGCGTTGCACCACAGGGGGGCAATGAGCAGTTCTTC
TRBJ1-1	14	TRBV9	.	.	CASSVGFGVTEAFF	TGTGCCAGCAGCGTAGGTTTTGGAGTCACTGAAGCTTTCTTT
TRBJ1-5	15	TRBV18	TRBD1	.	CASSPGTGGNQPQHF	TGTGCCAGCTCACCAGGGACAGGGGGGAATCAGCCCCAGCATTTT
TRBJ2-7	14	TRBV2	TRBD2	few	CASRAAGGTYEQYF	TGTGCCAGCAGAGCAGCGGGAGGCACCTACGAGCAGTACTTC
TRBJ2-7	15	TRBV4-1	TRBD1	few	CASSHPGQGTYEQYF	TGCGCCAGCAGCCATCCGGGACAGGGAACCTACGAGCAGTACTTC
TRBJ2-6	17	TRBV4-3	.	few	CASSQDTGGAGANVLTF	TGCGCCAGCAGCCAAGATACTGGAGGTGCTGGGGCCAACGTCCTGACTTTC
TRBJ2-7	13	TRBV5-6	.	.	CASSPSAEHEQYF	TGTGCCAGCAGCCCCAGCGCGGAGCACGAGCAGTACTTC
TRBJ2-5	15	TRBV7-2	.	.	CASRTGLGNQETQYF	TGTGCCAGCAGGACTGGACTCGGGAACCAAGAGACCCAGTACTTC
TRBJ1-6	16	TRBV7-3	.	once	CASSLTGRGNNSPLHF	TGTGCCAGCAGCTTAACAGGCAGAGGGAATAATTCACCCCTCCACTTT
TRBJ1-4	14	TRBV7-2	TRBD1	.	CASSHGTAREKLFF	TGTGCCAGCAGCCACGGGACAGCTCGTGAAAAACTGTTTTTT
TRBJ1-2	17	TRBV28	.	.	CASSFEPSTVPNYGYTF	TGTGCCAGCAGTTTCGAACCCTCTACAGTACCTAACTATGGCTACACCTTC
TRBJ1-1	13	TRBV7-9	TRBD1	.	CASSSRGYTEAFF	TGTGCCAGCAGCTCCAGGGGGTACACTGAAGCTTTCTTT
TRBJ1-2	12	TRBV14	.	.	CASSHGVYGYTF	TGTGCCAGCAGTCACGGGGTCTATGGCTACACCTTC
TRBJ2-7	24	TRBV14	TRBD1	.	CASSHTPKSSETGQGTRSSYEQYF	TGTGCCAGCAGCCACACCCCGAAATCGTCGGAAACGGGACAGGGAACCAGAAGCTCCTACGAGCAGTACTTC
TRBJ2-7	12	TRBV28	.	.	CASSVRDYEQYF	TGTGCCAGCAGTGTCAGAGACTACGAGCAGTACTTC
TRBJ1-5	14	TRBV4-2	.	.	CASRLHSGDQPQHF	TGTGCCAGCAGGCTACACAGCGGGGATCAGCCCCAGCATTTT
TRBJ1-1	14	TRBV19	TRBD1	.	CASSPDRGSTEAFF	TGTGCCAGTAGTCCCGACAGGGGGAGCACTGAAGCTTTCTTT
TRBJ1-1	14	TRBV29-1	TRBD1	once	CSVLGQRMNTEAFF	TGCAGCGTTTTGGGACAGAGGATGAACACTGAAGCTTTCTTT
TRBJ2-7	15	TRBV7-9	TRBD1	.	CASSLGDRGLYEQYF	TGTGCCAGCAGCTTAGGGGACAGGGGCCTCTACGAGCAGTACTTC
TRBJ2-5	17	TRBV28	TRBD1	.	CASSNAPETGGAETQYF	TGTGCCAGCAGTAACGCCCCCGAGACAGGGGGCGCGGAGACCCAGTACTTC
TRBJ1-1	15	TRBV9	TRBD1	once	CASSHRGGPSTEAFF	TGTGCCAGCAGTCACAGGGGCGGCCCGAGCACTGAAGCTTTCTTT
TRBJ2-3	14	TRBV5-4	.	.	CASSPRTTKDTQYF	TGTGCCAGCAGCCCAAGGACTACAAAAGATACGCAGTATTTT
TRBJ2-1	15	TRBV4-3	TRBD2	.	CASSRGLAGPNEQFF	TGCGCCAGCAGCCGCGGGCTAGCGGGGCCCAATGAGCAGTTCTTC
TRBJ2-7	16	TRBV27	.	.	CASSTREGSHVYEQYF	TGTGCCAGCAGTACTCGTGAGGGTAGCCACGTATACGAGCAGTACTTC
TRBJ2-2	16	TRBV19	.	.	CASSIGGTTNTGELFF	TGTGCCAGTAGTATAGGTGGCACCACGAACACCGGGGAGCTGTTTTTT
TRBJ1-5	13	TRBV29-1	TRBD1	.	CSVADRGNQPQHF	TGCAGCGTTGCAGACAGGGGCAATCAGCCCCAGCATTTT
TRBJ2-2	15	TRBV9	TRBD2	.	CASSAQTSIPGELFF	TGTGCCAGCAGCGCCCAGACTAGCATCCCCGGGGAGCTGTTTTTT
TRBJ2-5	13	TRBV2	.	.	CASGAQGEETQYF	TGTGCCAGCGGGGCGCAAGGGGAAGAGACCCAGTACTTC
TRBJ2-5	14	TRBV7-9	TRBD2	.	CASSPVSGRETQYF	TGTGCCAGCAGCCCCGTTAGCGGGAGAGAGACCCAGTACTTC
TRBJ2-5	14	TRBV5-1	TRBD2	.	CASSSSGNQETQYF	TGCGCCAGCAGCTCGAGCGGGAACCAAGAGACCCAGTACTTC
TRBJ2-3	14	TRBV19	TRBD2	.	CASSSREGVDTQYF	TGTGCCAGCTCTTCGCGGGAGGGAGTAGATACGCAGTATTTT
TRBJ1-4	16	TRBV5-1	TRBD1	.	CASSLSSNRGYEKLFF	TGCGCCAGCAGCTTGTCTTCGAACAGGGGGTATGAAAAACTGTTTTTT
TRBJ2-3	16	TRBV5-6	TRBD2	.	CASSFVTSGSTDTQYF	TGTGCCAGCAGCTTCGTGACTAGCGGAAGCACAGATACGCAGTATTTT
TRBJ1-4	14	TRBV10-3	.	.	CAISENRVHEKLFF	TGTGCCATCAGTGAAAACAGGGTACATGAAAAACTGTTTTTT
TRBJ2-2	15	TRBV4-2	.	.	CASSQDPTVTGELFF	TGTGCCAGCAGCCAAGATCCAACGGTCACCGGGGAGCTGTTTTTT